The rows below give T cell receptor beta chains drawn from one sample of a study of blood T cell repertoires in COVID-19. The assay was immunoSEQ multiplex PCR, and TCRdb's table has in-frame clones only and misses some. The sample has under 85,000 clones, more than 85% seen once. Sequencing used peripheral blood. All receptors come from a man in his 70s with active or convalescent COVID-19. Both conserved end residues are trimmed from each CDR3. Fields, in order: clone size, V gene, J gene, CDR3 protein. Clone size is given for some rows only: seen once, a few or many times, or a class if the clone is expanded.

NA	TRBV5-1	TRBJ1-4	ASSQGHQSTNEKLF
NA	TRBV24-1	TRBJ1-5	ATSDARTVSQPQH
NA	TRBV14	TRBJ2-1	ASSHGTSGSIGNEQF
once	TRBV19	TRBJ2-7	ASSITGSFEQY
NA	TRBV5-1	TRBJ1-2	ASSWGGQDYGYT
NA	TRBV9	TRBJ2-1	ASSVGGTGVVNEQF
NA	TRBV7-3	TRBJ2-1	ASSLGQVWNEQF
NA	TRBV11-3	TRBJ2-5	ASSLNQAETQY
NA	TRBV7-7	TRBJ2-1	ASSPYISGRPHEQF
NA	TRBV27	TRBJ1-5	ASRPTDRGLGNQPQH
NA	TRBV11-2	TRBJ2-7	ASSRGTSRVTEQY
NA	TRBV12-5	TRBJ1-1	ASGRDLNTEAF
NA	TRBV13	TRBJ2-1	ASSLRRELSEQF
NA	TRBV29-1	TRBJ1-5	SAGARDQPQH
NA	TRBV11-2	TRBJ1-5	ASSTASNQPQH
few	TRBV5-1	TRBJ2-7	ASSRGLAGADEQY
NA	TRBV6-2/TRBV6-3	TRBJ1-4	ASSSVAMSAGTTNEKLF
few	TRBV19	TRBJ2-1	ASRTSGSSYNEQF
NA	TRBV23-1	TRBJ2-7	ASSPPYEQY
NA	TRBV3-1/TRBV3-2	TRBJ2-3	ASSPRIGTSRGDTQY
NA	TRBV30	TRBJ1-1	AWSVGGAVEAF
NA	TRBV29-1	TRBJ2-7	SVRRDRGAYEQY
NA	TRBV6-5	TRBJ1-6	ASRRTDGENSPLH
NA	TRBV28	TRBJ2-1	ASRQGASYNEQF
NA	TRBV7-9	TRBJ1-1	ASSSATGVSEAF
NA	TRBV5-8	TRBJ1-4	ASSLAFQTATNEKLF
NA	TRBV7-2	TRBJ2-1	ASSSGLAGWSSYNEQF
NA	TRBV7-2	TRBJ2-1	ASSIDIGFYEQF
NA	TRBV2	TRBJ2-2	ASSEQQGFGELF
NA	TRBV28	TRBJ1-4	ASSLAGSKLF
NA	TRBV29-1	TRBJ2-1	SVAGDRGLSYNEQF
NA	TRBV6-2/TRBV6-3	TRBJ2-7	ASSPRGGLAGNYYEQY
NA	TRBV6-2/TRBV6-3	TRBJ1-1	ASSVQGIGEAF
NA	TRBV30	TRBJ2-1	AWNGQGYNEQF
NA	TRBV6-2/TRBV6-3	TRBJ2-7	ASSYSTHRDNEQY
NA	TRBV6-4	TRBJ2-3	ASSDSHSTDTQY
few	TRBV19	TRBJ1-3	ASSPRTGTGNTIY
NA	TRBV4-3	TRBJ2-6	ASSQVHSGSGANVLT
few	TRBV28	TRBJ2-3	ASSPPAGADTQY
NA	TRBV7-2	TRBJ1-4	ASSSKTGINEKLF
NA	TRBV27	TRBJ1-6	ASSPNGQVWNSPLH
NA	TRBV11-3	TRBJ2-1	ASSLEAGGGEEQF
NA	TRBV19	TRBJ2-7	ASSAGLNYEQY
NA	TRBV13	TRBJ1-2	ASSSGQGWGGYT
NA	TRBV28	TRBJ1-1	ASNTAGGGNTEAF
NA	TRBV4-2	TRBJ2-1	ASSQDVGVDEQF
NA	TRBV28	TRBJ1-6	ASSPTGTGNSPLH
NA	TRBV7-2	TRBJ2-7	ASSPQGTGRY
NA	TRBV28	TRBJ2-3	ASFSGYTDTQY
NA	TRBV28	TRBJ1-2	ASSLIGRQGGYGYT
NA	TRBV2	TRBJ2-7	ASTLDRLTYEQY